This entry lists 13 T cell receptor beta chains sequenced from one sample in a study of blood T cell repertoires in COVID-19. Method: immunoSEQ multiplex PCR; TCRdb's copy keeps in-frame clones and lacks some. The table records tens of thousands of clones, roughly nine tenths of them present only once. The source material was peripheral blood. The receptors here all came from a man between 60 and 70 years old with active COVID-19.

The chain joins TRBV4-2 to TRBJ2-7, with 10 bases lining up with TRBD1. J lost 2 bases, V lost 6 bases, and 4 bases had no gene match. The CDR3 sequence is 14 residues long. CDR1 and CDR2 from the germline V gene are LGHNA and YNFKEQ. The CDR3 DNA reads TGTGCCAGCAGGATGGGACAGGGGACCTACGAGCAGTACTTC. Protein sequence: CASRMGQGTYEQYF.

CDR3 in amino acids: CASISNSGHSYNEQFF. The CDR3 bases are TGTGCCAGCATATCAAATTCGGGACACAGCTACAATGAGCAGTTCTTC. This chain connects TRBV19 to TRBJ2-1, with D tentatively TRBD1 (6 bases). Trimming took off 9 bases at V and 3 bases at J, with 21 bases between the two ends. Germline V gene lookup returns CDR1 LNHDA and CDR2 SQIVND (reference sequence). The CDR3 spans 16 residues.

This chain joins TRBV18 and TRBJ1-5; 7 nucleotides align to TRBD1. The CDR3 extends over 16 amino acids. Trimming took 0 bases from V and 0 from J; bases not matched to a gene: 2. Germline loops: CDR1 KGHSH, CDR2 LQKENI. The CDR3 DNA follows: TGTGCCAGCTCACCACCGGGACAGAATAGCAATCAGCCCCAGCATTTT. Translated: CASSPPGQNSNQPQHF.

This clone was picked up one time. V gene TRBV9 combines with J gene TRBJ1-1, with D tentatively TRBD1 (6 bases). The germline V and J ends were trimmed by 0 bases and 4 bases, with 19 bases remaining between them. CDR3 size: 17 residues. Germline values: CDR1 SGDLS, CDR2 YYNGEE. The CDR3 DNA reads as TGTGCCAGCAGCGTAGGTGGCAGGGGCCTCCCAACCACTGAAGCTTTCTTT. As protein: CASSVGGRGLPTTEAFF.

V gene TRBV18 combines with J gene TRBJ2-1; TRBD2 matches at 14 bases. After removal of 1 base from V and 6 bases from J, the junction contained 5 bases not matched to a gene. The CDR3 length is 17 residues. Germline loops: CDR1 KGHSH, CDR2 LQKENI. The CDR3: CASSPRTGTSGSNEQFF. CDR3 coding DNA: TGTGCCAGCTCACCACGGACCGGGACTAGCGGGAGCAATGAGCAGTTCTTC.

The chain employs TRBV30 and TRBJ1-2; 7 bases fit TRBD1. V trimming: 0 bases; J trimming: 4 bases; junction bases outside the gene matches: 11. The CDR3 extends over 16 amino acids. Germline V gene lookup returns CDR1 GTSNPN and CDR2 SVGIG (reference sequence). The CDR3 loop is CAWSVLGGGGVYGYTF. The CDR3 nucleotides are TGTGCCTGGAGTGTATTAGGGGGCGGCGGGGTCTATGGCTACACCTTC.

The rearrangement uses TRBV28 and TRBJ1-6, with 11 bases aligning to TRBD1. V was clipped by 5 bases and J by 10 bases; unmatched bases: 13. The CDR3 runs to 17 residues. The germline gives CDR1 MDHEN, CDR2 SYDVKM. CDR3 amino acids: CASSPPIRTGGKSPLHF. Here the CDR3 DNA reads TGTGCCAGCAGTCCGCCGATCAGGACAGGGGGCAAATCACCCCTCCACTTT.

V usage is TRBV5-6 and J usage is TRBJ2-7; D remains ambiguous. Trimming stripped 1 base from V and 2 bases from J, with 7 bases between. Germline V gene lookup returns CDR1 SGHDT and CDR2 YYEEEE. This CDR3 contains 13 residues. CDR3 in amino acids: CASSLTPAYEQYF. CDR3 coding DNA: TGTGCCAGCAGCTTGACCCCAGCCTACGAGCAGTACTTC.

This chain joins TRBV27 and TRBJ1-1, with D possibly TRBD1 on 6 matching bases. Germline V gene sequence: CDR1 MNHEY, CDR2 SMNVEV (reference sequence). Deletions cut 8 bases from V and 4 bases from J, with 14 bases between. The CDR3 consists of 13 residues. The CDR3 DNA reads as TGTGCCAGCCGGGGGGCGGTGGGCACTGAAGCTTTCTTT. Residues: CASRGAVGTEAFF.

The rearrangement links TRBV7-8 to TRBJ2-2; 16 bases are a match to TRBD2. CDR1 is SGHVS and CDR2 is FQNEAQ in the germline V gene. CDR3 size: 18 residues. The V and J ends lost 5 bases and 5 bases, in that order; junction bases with no gene match: 8. CDR3 coding DNA: TGTGCCAGCAGCCTGGGACTAGCGGGAGGGCTGAAGACCGGGGAGCTGTTTTTT. Amino acids: CASSLGLAGGLKTGELFF.

V is TRBV4-3 and J is TRBJ2-1; 9 bases map to TRBD2. Losses at the gene ends were 1 base for V and 9 bases for J; bases not matched to a gene: 7. Germline-derived CDR1 and CDR2 are LGHNA and YSLEER. The CDR3 runs 15 residues. The CDR3 sequence is CASSQVGLAGVEQFF. The DNA of the CDR3 is TGCGCCAGCAGCCAAGTGGGGTTAGCGGGAGTTGAGCAGTTCTTC.

J is TRBJ2-2 and V is TRBV3-1 (or the pseudogene TRBV3-2); 9 positions agree with TRBD2. After removal of 0 bases from V and 4 bases from J, the junction contained 9 bases not matched to a gene. Germline CDR1 and CDR2: LGHDT and YNNKEL (reference sequence). The CDR3 contains 18 residues. CDR3 nucleotide sequence: TGTGCCAGCAGCCAAGACCCCTGGCGGGAGGGGGGCACCGGGGAGCTGTTTTTT. It is translated as CASSQDPWREGGTGELFF.

This rearrangement joins TRBV7-3 to TRBJ1-1, with 12 bases matching TRBD1. J gave up 4 bases and V 4 bases, and 1 base lay outside the gene matches. This CDR3 is built from 14 residues. CDR1 is SGHTA, CDR2 FQGTGA, per germline. The CDR3 is CASSSGQGATEAFF. CDR3 bases: TGTGCCAGCAGCTCGGGACAGGGGGCCACTGAAGCTTTCTTT.